Listed below are T cell receptor beta chains from one sample, sequenced in a study of early T cells in non-severe SARS-CoV-2 infection. Using its own MiXCR run on the 5' RACE reads, TCRdb lists one record per CDR3 protein. This repertoire shows 70,000 or so distinct CDR3 sequences, 10% to 15% found once; its top ten account for about 1.7%. Sequencing input: whole blood. These receptor sequences come from an adult who was a healthcare worker with PCR-confirmed SARS-CoV-2 infection or an uninfected control (not recorded which). CDR3s include the opening cysteine and the closing phenylalanine or tryptophan. A D gene is named only where the DNA matches it firmly. Only part of the rows carry a size: once, few, many, or a class if the clone is expanded.

TRBV11-2	many	TRBJ2-5	-	CASSSGTFEETQYF	TGTGCCAGCAGCTCCGGGACCTTTGAAGAGACCCAGTACTTC
TRBV5-1	few	TRBJ1-1	-	CASSLEAARVAFF	TGCGCCAGCAGCTTGGAGGCGGCGAGAGTAGCTTTCTTT
TRBV7-2	many	TRBJ1-6	-	CASSFRQPNSPLHF	TGTGCCAGCAGCTTTCGACAGCCGAATTCACCCCTCCACTTT
TRBV27	few	TRBJ1-5	TRBD1	CASSPLTGDNQPQHF	TGTGCCAGCAGCCCACTTACAGGGGACAATCAGCCCCAGCATTTT
TRBV7-8	-	TRBJ2-7	-	CANSSRKNSYEQYF	TGTGCCAACTCCTCCAGGAAAAACTCCTACGAGCAGTACTTC
TRBV20-1	few	TRBJ2-7	-	CSASVLGRSYEQYF	TGCAGTGCTAGTGTGCTAGGAAGGTCCTACGAGCAGTACTTC
TRBV12-3/TRBV12-4	few	TRBJ1-1	TRBD1	CASRSGTDNEAFF	TGTGCCAGCAGGTCCGGGACAGATAATGAAGCTTTCTTT
TRBV11-2	many	TRBJ1-2	-	CASSPGRGISNYGYTF	TGTGCCAGCAGCCCCGGTAGAGGGATTTCTAACTATGGCTACACCTTC
TRBV5-6	few	TRBJ1-2	TRBD1	CASSIGQGPRYTF	TGTGCCAGCAGCATAGGACAGGGTCCGCGCTACACCTTC
TRBV5-4	few	TRBJ1-4	TRBD1	CASRRDSNEKLFF	TGTGCCAGCAGACGGGACAGCAATGAAAAACTGTTTTTT
TRBV3-1	-	TRBJ2-3	TRBD2	CASSQGYSGGANSRDTQYF	TGTGCCAGCAGCCAAGGGTACAGCGGGGGGGCCAATTCAAGGGATACGCAGTATTTT
TRBV4-3	many	TRBJ2-1	-	CASSPSLLRSYNEQFF	TGCGCCAGCAGCCCATCTTTGCTGCGCTCCTACAATGAGCAGTTCTTC
TRBV5-6	many	TRBJ1-1	-	CASSLVNTEAFF	TGTGCCAGCAGCTTGGTGAACACTGAAGCTTTCTTT
TRBV7-9	many	TRBJ2-7	TRBD1	CASSRTGGDEQYF	TGTGCCAGCAGTAGGACAGGGGGCGACGAGCAGTACTTC
TRBV4-2	-	TRBJ2-7	-	CASSQEFFRHEQYF	TGTGCCAGCAGCCAAGAGTTTTTTCGGCACGAGCAGTACTTC
TRBV6-5	few	TRBJ2-1	-	CASTRGGVQFF	TGTGCCAGCACCCGAGGGGGGGTGCAGTTCTTC
TRBV7-9	-	TRBJ2-7	TRBD1	CASSSPDRGREEVNF	TGTGCCAGCAGCTCGCCGGACAGGGGGCGCGAGGAGGTGAACTTC
TRBV27	few	TRBJ1-5	-	CASSLSSSLTPQHF	TGTGCCAGCAGTCTTTCCTCATCTTTGACGCCCCAGCATTTT
TRBV14	many	TRBJ2-5	-	CASGQFQETQYF	TGTGCCAGCGGACAGTTTCAAGAGACCCAGTACTTC
TRBV11-2	many	TRBJ2-1	-	CASSLIADEQFF	TGTGCCAGCAGCTTAATCGCCGATGAGCAGTTCTTC
TRBV10-3	few	TRBJ2-3	TRBD2	CAISLTGGPEDTQYF	TGTGCCATCAGTCTTACGGGGGGGCCTGAAGATACGCAGTATTTT
TRBV7-9	-	TRBJ1-5	-	CASSLDMGPSDQPQHF	TGTGCCAGCAGCTTGGATATGGGGCCTTCCGATCAGCCCCAGCATTTT
TRBV12-3/TRBV12-4	-	TRBJ2-5	-	CASSLNAAAQETQYF	TGTGCCAGCAGTTTGAACGCCGCAGCCCAAGAGACCCAGTACTTC
TRBV15	many	TRBJ2-7	-	CATSPGPRSSYEQYF	TGTGCCACCAGCCCGGGACCCCGTAGCTCCTACGAGCAGTACTTC
TRBV4-2	few	TRBJ2-3	-	CASSQVYTDTQYF	TGTGCCAGCAGCCAGGTATACACAGATACGCAGTATTTT
TRBV18	-	TRBJ1-3	-	CASSPGPRNTIYF	TGTGCCAGCTCGCCGGGACCGCGAAACACCATATATTTT
TRBV5-1	many	TRBJ1-3	-	CASSSSLWGDVSGNTIYF	TGCGCCAGCAGCTCTTCGTTGTGGGGAGACGTCTCTGGAAACACCATATATTTT
TRBV29-1	many	TRBJ2-7	TRBD1	CSAWTGNSYEQYF	TGCAGCGCCTGGACAGGTAATTCCTACGAGCAGTACTTC
TRBV29-1	-	TRBJ1-2	TRBD1	CSVGGGQEDYGYTF	TGCAGCGTCGGGGGCGGACAGGAGGACTATGGCTACACCTTC
TRBV24-1	few	TRBJ1-1	-	CATSDFRRQTNTEAFF	TGTGCCACCAGTGATTTTAGGAGACAGACGAACACTGAAGCTTTCTTT
TRBV20-1	few	TRBJ1-3	-	CSARDAQGGNTIYF	TGCAGTGCTAGAGATGCCCAGGGAGGAAACACCATATATTTT
TRBV6-6	few	TRBJ1-4	-	CASTPAGQMKILFF	TGTGCCAGCACCCCAGCCGGCCAAATGAAAATCCTGTTTTTT
TRBV7-2	few	TRBJ1-1	-	CASNTNRAEAFF	TGTGCCAGCAACACCAACAGGGCTGAAGCTTTCTTT
TRBV7-9	-	TRBJ1-6	TRBD1	CASSSDRGQNSPLHF	TGTGCCAGCAGCTCCGACAGGGGGCAAAATTCACCCCTCCACTTT
TRBV7-9	few	TRBJ2-6	-	CASSLYLSGANVLTF	TGTGCCAGCAGCTTATACCTCTCTGGGGCCAACGTCCTGACTTTC
TRBV20-1	-	TRBJ2-7	-	CSAAGISYEQYF	TGCAGTGCTGCCGGGATCTCCTACGAGCAGTACTTC
TRBV7-6	-	TRBJ2-2	-	CASSSLSGALPGELFF	TGTGCCAGCAGCTCCCTGTCCGGGGCTTTACCCGGGGAGCTGTTTTTT
TRBV6-1	few	TRBJ2-2	TRBD1	CASSLPPGQGGEGQLFF	TGTGCCAGCAGTCTGCCGCCGGGACAGGGGGGGGAGGGACAGCTGTTTTTT
TRBV20-1	-	TRBJ2-3	-	CSALETRATDTQYF	TGCAGTGCTCTCGAGACCAGGGCCACAGATACGCAGTATTTT
TRBV6-5	-	TRBJ2-7	TRBD1	CASASRTGGHEQYF	TGTGCCAGCGCCAGTCGGACAGGGGGGCACGAGCAGTACTTC
TRBV4-1	-	TRBJ1-1	-	CASSQEMIGAAFF	TGCGCCAGCAGCCAAGAAATGATAGGGGCGGCTTTCTTT